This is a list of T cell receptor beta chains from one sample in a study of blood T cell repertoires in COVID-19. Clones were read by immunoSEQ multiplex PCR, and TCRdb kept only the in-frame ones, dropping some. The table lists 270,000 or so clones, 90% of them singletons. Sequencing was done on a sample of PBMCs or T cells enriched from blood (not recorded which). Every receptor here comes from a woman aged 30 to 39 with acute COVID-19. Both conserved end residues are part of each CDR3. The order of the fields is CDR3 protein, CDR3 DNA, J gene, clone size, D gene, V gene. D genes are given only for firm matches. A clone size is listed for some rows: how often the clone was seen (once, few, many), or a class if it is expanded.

CDR3aa: CASSLRLADTYEQYF
CDR3nt: TGTGCCAGCTCACTAAGACTAGCGGATACCTACGAGCAGTACTTC
j_gene: TRBJ2-7
abundance: NA
d_gene: TRBD2
v_gene: TRBV18

CDR3aa: CASNEYRANRDNEQFF
CDR3nt: TGCGCCAGCAACGAATACAGGGCCAATAGGGACAATGAGCAGTTCTTC
j_gene: TRBJ2-1
abundance: NA
d_gene: NA
v_gene: TRBV5-1

CDR3aa: CAWRTSGLNEQFF
CDR3nt: TGTGCCTGGAGGACTAGCGGGCTTAATGAGCAGTTCTTC
j_gene: TRBJ2-1
abundance: NA
d_gene: TRBD2
v_gene: TRBV30

CDR3aa: CAISELAGGEGGQFF
CDR3nt: TGTGCCATCAGTGAGCTGGCGGGAGGAGAGGGGGGGCAGTTCTTC
j_gene: TRBJ2-1
abundance: NA
d_gene: TRBD2
v_gene: TRBV10-3

CDR3aa: CASRGQGELNQPQHF
CDR3nt: TGTGCCAGCAGGGGACAGGGGGAACTCAATCAGCCCCAGCATTTT
j_gene: TRBJ1-5
abundance: NA
d_gene: TRBD1
v_gene: TRBV6-5

CDR3aa: CAISPGTARNTGELFF
CDR3nt: TGTGCCATCAGTCCCGGGACAGCGAGGAACACCGGGGAGCTGTTTTTT
j_gene: TRBJ2-2
abundance: NA
d_gene: TRBD1
v_gene: TRBV10-3

CDR3aa: CASSQDVYGYTF
CDR3nt: TGCGCCAGCAGCCAAGACGTATATGGCTACACCTTC
j_gene: TRBJ1-2
abundance: NA
d_gene: NA
v_gene: TRBV4-1

CDR3aa: CASSDQTGEGFREQFF
CDR3nt: TGTGCCAGCAGCGACCAGACAGGGGAGGGGTTTCGTGAGCAGTTCTTC
j_gene: TRBJ2-1
abundance: NA
d_gene: NA
v_gene: TRBV11-2

CDR3aa: CASLEGLAGGGYEQYF
CDR3nt: TGTGCCAGCTTAGAGGGACTAGCGGGAGGAGGCTACGAGCAGTACTTC
j_gene: TRBJ2-7
abundance: NA
d_gene: TRBD2
v_gene: TRBV18

CDR3aa: CASSPEGNTEAFF
CDR3nt: TGCGCCAGCAGTCCGGAGGGGAACACTGAAGCTTTCTTT
j_gene: TRBJ1-1
abundance: NA
d_gene: NA
v_gene: TRBV4-1

CDR3aa: CASSNSGQGYGYTF
CDR3nt: TGTGCCAGCAGTAACTCTGGACAGGGCTATGGCTACACCTTC
j_gene: TRBJ1-2
abundance: NA
d_gene: TRBD1
v_gene: TRBV6-2/TRBV6-3

CDR3aa: CAIGGSSGVSYNEQFF
CDR3nt: TGTGCCATCGGGGGTTCTAGCGGGGTCTCCTACAATGAGCAGTTCTTC
j_gene: TRBJ2-1
abundance: NA
d_gene: TRBD2
v_gene: TRBV10-3

CDR3aa: CAWSVPGVGPWTGELFF
CDR3nt: TGTGCCTGGAGTGTACCGGGGGTCGGCCCCTGGACCGGGGAGCTGTTTTTT
j_gene: TRBJ2-2
abundance: NA
d_gene: NA
v_gene: TRBV30

CDR3aa: CASSRGTANTEAFF
CDR3nt: TGTGCCAGCAGCCGGGGGACAGCGAACACTGAAGCTTTCTTT
j_gene: TRBJ1-1
abundance: NA
d_gene: TRBD1
v_gene: TRBV5-4

CDR3aa: CASSSLWGHNRSNYGYTF
CDR3nt: TGTGCCAGCAGTTCCCTGTGGGGCCATAACAGGTCTAACTATGGCTACACCTTC
j_gene: TRBJ1-2
abundance: NA
d_gene: NA
v_gene: TRBV28

CDR3aa: CASSQDPLGARSSYEQYF
CDR3nt: TGTGCCAGCAGCCAAGATCCTCTTGGGGCGCGGAGCTCCTACGAGCAGTACTTC
j_gene: TRBJ2-7
abundance: NA
d_gene: NA
v_gene: TRBV3-1/TRBV3-2

CDR3aa: CASSLPLGGTYEQYF
CDR3nt: TGTGCCAGCAGTTTACCCCTCGGGGGAACCTACGAGCAGTACTTC
j_gene: TRBJ2-7
abundance: once
d_gene: NA
v_gene: TRBV28

CDR3aa: CASSPGPSDYEQYF
CDR3nt: TGTGCCAGCAGCCCCGGTCCTAGCGATTACGAGCAGTACTTC
j_gene: TRBJ2-7
abundance: NA
d_gene: NA
v_gene: TRBV9

CDR3aa: CASSLEGWSSGANVLTF
CDR3nt: TGTGCCAGCAGCCTGGAGGGGTGGAGCTCTGGGGCCAACGTCCTGACTTTC
j_gene: TRBJ2-6
abundance: NA
d_gene: NA
v_gene: TRBV5-4

CDR3aa: CASSHTSGRAREQFF
CDR3nt: TGTGCCAGCAGTCACACTAGCGGGAGGGCCCGGGAGCAGTTCTTC
j_gene: TRBJ2-1
abundance: NA
d_gene: TRBD2
v_gene: TRBV28

CDR3aa: CASRLQGAGELFF
CDR3nt: TGTGCCAGTAGACTACAGGGGGCCGGGGAGCTGTTTTTT
j_gene: TRBJ2-2
abundance: once
d_gene: TRBD1
v_gene: TRBV19

CDR3aa: CASRDRDRRHF
CDR3nt: TGCGCCAGCAGAGACCGGGACAGAAGGCATTTT
j_gene: TRBJ1-5
abundance: NA
d_gene: TRBD1
v_gene: TRBV10-1

CDR3aa: CASSQEPARTGLLQSTDTQYF
CDR3nt: TGCGCCAGCAGCCAAGAACCAGCTCGGACAGGCCTTCTTCAGAGCACAGATACGCAGTATTTT
j_gene: TRBJ2-3
abundance: NA
d_gene: TRBD1
v_gene: TRBV4-1

CDR3aa: CASSTGGTAKSNYGYTF
CDR3nt: TGTGCCAGCAGCACAGGGGGGACAGCAAAATCTAACTATGGCTACACCTTC
j_gene: TRBJ1-2
abundance: NA
d_gene: TRBD1
v_gene: TRBV9

CDR3aa: CASSPPSFQGEQYF
CDR3nt: TGTGCCAGCTCACCACCTAGTTTTCAGGGGGAGCAGTACTTC
j_gene: TRBJ2-7
abundance: NA
d_gene: NA
v_gene: TRBV18

CDR3aa: CARSLAGPPQAFF
CDR3nt: TGTGCCAGAAGCCTAGCCGGGCCTCCCCAAGCTTTCTTT
j_gene: TRBJ1-1
abundance: once
d_gene: NA
v_gene: TRBV5-3

CDR3aa: CASSLQGAYNEQFF
CDR3nt: TGTGCCAGCAGCCTACAGGGGGCCTACAATGAGCAGTTCTTC
j_gene: TRBJ2-1
abundance: NA
d_gene: TRBD1
v_gene: TRBV7-2

CDR3aa: CASSLYGWEGSNQPQHF
CDR3nt: TGTGCCAGCAGTTTATATGGCTGGGAGGGTAGCAATCAGCCCCAGCATTTT
j_gene: TRBJ1-5
abundance: NA
d_gene: NA
v_gene: TRBV28

CDR3aa: CASRGLAGGSEQYF
CDR3nt: TGTGCCAGCAGGGGACTAGCGGGAGGAAGCGAGCAGTACTTC
j_gene: TRBJ2-7
abundance: NA
d_gene: TRBD2
v_gene: TRBV6-5